These 10 T cell receptor beta chains originate from one sample sequenced in a study of blood T cell repertoires in COVID-19. The repertoire was sequenced with immunoSEQ multiplex PCR; TCRdb's copy has only in-frame clones and lacks some. The sample has 350,000 to 450,000 clones, 80% to 90% seen once; the top ten hold approximately 1.2%. The sequenced material came from PBMCs or T cells enriched from blood (not recorded which). The receptors here all came from a man aged 30 to 39 who had recovered from COVID-19.

This chain uses TRBV6-1 with TRBJ2-7; 12 bases are a match to TRBD2. There are 13 residues in the CDR3. CDR1 is MNHNS, CDR2 SASEGT, per germline. V was pared by 5 bases and J by 11 bases, with 7 bases of the junction left unmatched. The DNA of the CDR3 is TGTGCCAGCAGTCTAGCGGGAGGGCCTTCGGAGTACTTC. Amino acid sequence: CASSLAGGPSEYF.

This chain links TRBV18 with TRBJ1-1; 7 nucleotides line up with TRBD1. The V gene's germline CDR1 is KGHSH and CDR2 LQKENI. CDR3 size: 18 residues. J was trimmed by 2 bases and V by 4 bases; bases with no gene match: 16. CDR3: CASSLLDRAPIQNTEAFF. CDR3 in DNA: TGTGCCAGCTCACTGTTAGACAGGGCACCCATTCAAAACACTGAAGCTTTCTTT.

The chain is built from TRBV27 and TRBJ2-7; 14 bases are shared with TRBD2. CDR1 is MNHEY, CDR2 SMNVEV, per germline (reference sequence). Germline trimming cut 4 bases from V and 5 bases from J; bases unmatched to any gene: 10. CDR3 length: 17 residues. The CDR3 coding sequence is TGTGCCAGCAGTTCGACTAGCGGGAGGGCCCTCAGGAACGAGCAGTACTTC. As protein: CASSSTSGRALRNEQYF.

This clone has a single count. The rearrangement links TRBV10-1 to TRBJ1-1; tentative D call: TRBD1 (6 bases). Between the trimmed V and J ends, which lost 0 bases and 2 bases, there was a span of 16 bases. The germline V gene encodes CDR1 WNHNN and CDR2 SYGVQD (reference sequence). The CDR3 runs to 17 residues. Here the CDR3 DNA reads TGCGCCAGCAGTGAGTCCCTACGGGCAGGGGAAAACACTGAAGCTTTCTTT. Amino acids: CASSESLRAGENTEAFF.

V is TRBV4-1 and J is TRBJ2-3, with D unresolved. The V end lost 8 bases, the J end lost 6 bases, and 18 bases lay between the germline ends. Germline V gene lookup returns CDR1 MGHRA and CDR2 YSYEKL. This CDR3 comprises 14 residues. CDR3 in DNA: TGCGCCAGCCGGGTCGGCTCCTTGTCGGATACGCAGTATTTT. The encoded protein is CASRVGSLSDTQYF.

The chain has TRBV12-3 or TRBV12-4 and TRBJ2-7; TRBD1 is a possible D gene (5 bases). The CDR3 is made up of 13 amino acids. Trimming removed 5 bases from V and 2 bases from J, with 10 bases in between. CDR3 amino acids: CASSDSEAYEQYF. The DNA for the CDR3 is TGTGCCAGCAGTGACAGTGAAGCCTACGAGCAGTACTTC.

This clone was seen more than once but under ten times. The V gene is TRBV27, the J gene TRBJ1-3, with D maybe TRBD1 (6 bases). CDR3 length equals 17 residues. Trimming stripped 5 bases from V and 0 bases from J, with 17 bases between. The germline V gene has CDR1 MNHEY and CDR2 SMNVEV (reference sequence). The CDR3 loop is CASSTSGQPFSGNTIYF. The CDR3, as DNA: TGTGCCAGCAGTACCTCCGGACAGCCTTTCTCTGGAAACACCATATATTTT.

This clone came up a few times. The chain combines TRBV4-2 with TRBJ2-2, with TRBD1 identical over 8 bases. Germline V gives CDR1 LGHNA, CDR2 YNFKEQ. The CDR3 is 17 amino acids. V lost 5 bases and J lost 7; bases outside the gene matches: 15. The CDR3 is CASSTQLASGGNGELFF. The CDR3 region has the DNA TGTGCCAGCAGCACTCAGCTAGCTTCAGGGGGCAACGGGGAGCTGTTTTTT.

The chain carries TRBV4-1 and TRBJ2-5, with 9 positions matching TRBD1. CDR3 size: 14 residues. The ends lost 4 bases at V and 4 bases at J; junction bases unmatched: 4. The V gene's germline CDR1 is MGHRA and CDR2 YSYEKL. The CDR3 is CASSRGDRAETQYF. Here the CDR3 DNA reads TGCGCCAGCAGCCGAGGGGACAGGGCAGAGACCCAGTACTTC.

This clone was detected only once. The V gene is TRBV15, the J gene TRBJ2-3, with TRBD2 matching over 11 bases. V shed 3 bases, J shed 2 bases, and the junction held 7 bases outside the gene matches. CDR1 is LNHNV and CDR2 is YYDKDF in the germline V gene (reference sequence). This CDR3 contains 17 residues. CDR3 nucleotide sequence: TGTGCCACCAGCAGGAGTACTAGCGGGAGACACACAGATACGCAGTATTTT. It codes for CATSRSTSGRHTDTQYF.